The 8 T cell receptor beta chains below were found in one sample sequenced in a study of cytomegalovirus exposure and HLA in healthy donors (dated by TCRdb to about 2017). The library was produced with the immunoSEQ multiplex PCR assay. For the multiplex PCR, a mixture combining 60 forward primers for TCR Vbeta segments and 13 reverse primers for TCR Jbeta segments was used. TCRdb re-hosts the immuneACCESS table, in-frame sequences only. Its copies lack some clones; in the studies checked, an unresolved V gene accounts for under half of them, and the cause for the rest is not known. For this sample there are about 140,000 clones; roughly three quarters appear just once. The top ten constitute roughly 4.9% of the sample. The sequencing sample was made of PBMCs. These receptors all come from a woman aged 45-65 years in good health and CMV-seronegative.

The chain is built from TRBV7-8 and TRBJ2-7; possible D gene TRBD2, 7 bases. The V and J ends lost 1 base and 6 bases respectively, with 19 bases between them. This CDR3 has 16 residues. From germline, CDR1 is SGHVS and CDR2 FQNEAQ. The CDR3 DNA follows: TGTGCCAGCAGCTTAGGGGGGGGAACTCCCAGGGGCGAGCAGTACTTC. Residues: CASSLGGGTPRGEQYF. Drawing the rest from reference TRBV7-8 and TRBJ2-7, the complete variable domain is GAGVSQSPRYKVAKRGQDVALRCDPISGHVSLFWYQQALGQGPEFLTYFQNEAQLDKSGLPSDRFFAERPEGSVSTLKIQRTQQEDSAVYLCASSLGGGTPRGEQYFGPGTRLTVT.

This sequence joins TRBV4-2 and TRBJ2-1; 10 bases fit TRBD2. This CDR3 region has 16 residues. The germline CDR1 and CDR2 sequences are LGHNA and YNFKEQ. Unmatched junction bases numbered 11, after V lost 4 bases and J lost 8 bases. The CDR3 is CASSPLFSGGAHEQFF. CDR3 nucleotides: TGTGCCAGCAGCCCCTTATTCAGCGGGGGGGCTCATGAGCAGTTCTTC.

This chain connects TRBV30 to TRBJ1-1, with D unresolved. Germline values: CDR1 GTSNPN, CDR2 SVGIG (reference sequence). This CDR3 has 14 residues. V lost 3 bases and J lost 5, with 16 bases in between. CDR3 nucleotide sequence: TGTGCCTGGAGCTTAGAGGGCGGGTGGACTGAAGCTTTCTTT. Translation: CAWSLEGGWTEAFF.

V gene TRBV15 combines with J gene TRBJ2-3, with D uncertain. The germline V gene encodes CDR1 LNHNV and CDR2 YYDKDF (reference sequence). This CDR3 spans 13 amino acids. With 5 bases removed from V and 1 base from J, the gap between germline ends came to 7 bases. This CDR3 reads CATSATGTDTQYF. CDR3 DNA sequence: TGTGCCACCAGCGCTACCGGCACAGATACGCAGTATTTT.

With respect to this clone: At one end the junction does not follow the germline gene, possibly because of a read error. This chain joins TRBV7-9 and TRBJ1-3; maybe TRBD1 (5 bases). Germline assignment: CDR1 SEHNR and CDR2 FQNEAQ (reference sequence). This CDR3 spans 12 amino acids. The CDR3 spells CASSLGAYRHHF. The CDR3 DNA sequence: TGTGCCAGCAGTCTAGGGGCATACAGGCACCATTTT.

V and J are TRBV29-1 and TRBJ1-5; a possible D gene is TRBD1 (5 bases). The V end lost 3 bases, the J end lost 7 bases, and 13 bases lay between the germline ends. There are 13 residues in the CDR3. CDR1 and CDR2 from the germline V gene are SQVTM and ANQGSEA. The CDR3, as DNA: TGCAGCGTTGAGCCGGCACGGGGGCAGCCCCAGCATTTT. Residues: CSVEPARGQPQHF.

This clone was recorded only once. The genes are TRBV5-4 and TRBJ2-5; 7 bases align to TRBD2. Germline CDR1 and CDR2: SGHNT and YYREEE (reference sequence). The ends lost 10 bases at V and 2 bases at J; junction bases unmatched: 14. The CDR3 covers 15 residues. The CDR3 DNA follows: TGTGCCGCCCACGGGGGAGGGAGGGGTCAAGAGACCCAGTACTTC. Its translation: CAAHGGGRGQETQYF.

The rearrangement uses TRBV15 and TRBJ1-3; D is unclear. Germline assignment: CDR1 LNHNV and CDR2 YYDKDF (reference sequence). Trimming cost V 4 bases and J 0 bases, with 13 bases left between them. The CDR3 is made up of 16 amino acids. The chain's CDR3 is CATSNYGPSSGNTIYF. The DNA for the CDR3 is TGTGCCACCAGCAATTACGGTCCGAGCTCTGGAAACACCATATATTTT.